Below are 18 T cell receptor beta chains sequenced from a single sample in a study of patients and donors after allogeneic stem cell transplantation (dated by TCRdb to 2018 to 2020). Receptors were amplified or captured by RT-PCR. Sequenced on a NextSeq 550. Through fastp at Q25 and MiXCR, TCRdb rebuilt clones from the public reads, retaining in-frame beta chains. Records with the same CDR3 protein are collapsed into one entry carrying the most frequent genes and DNA. For this sample the table gives roughly 180,000 distinct CDR3 sequences, of which less than 45% were detected only once. The top ten clonotypes cover 33% of the sample. The specimen sequenced was blood, either unsorted or a sorted T cell fraction (not recorded which). These receptors were collected from a human donor who was either an allogeneic HSCT recipient or a stem cell or donor lymphocyte infusion donor (not recorded which). It is not recorded whose cells these are; they may come from a transplant donor.

This chain links TRBV20-1 with TRBJ1-5; unclear D gene. Per the germline V gene, CDR1 is DFQATT and CDR2 is SNEGSKA (reference sequence). This CDR3 spans 15 amino acids. Trimming removed 3 bases from V and 3 bases from J, with 15 bases in between. CDR3 in amino acids: CSARISGRFNQPQHF. CDR3 DNA: TGCAGTGCTAGGATTTCAGGACGGTTCAATCAGCCCCAGCATTTT.

The chain uses TRBV29-1 and TRBJ1-1; TRBD1 agrees at 11 bases. The V and J ends lost 6 bases and 1 base, in that order; junction bases with no gene match: 7. The CDR3 loop spans 15 amino acids. CDR1 and CDR2 (germline): SQVTM, ANQGSEA. In nucleotides, the CDR3 is TGCAGCGTAAGTATCGGACAGGGGGCGAACACTGAAGCTTTCTTT. It is translated as CSVSIGQGANTEAFF. Drawing the rest from reference TRBV29-1 and TRBJ1-1, the complete variable domain is SAVISQKPSRDICQRGTSLTIQCQVDSQVTMMFWYRQQPGQSLTLIATANQGSEATYESGFVIDKFPISRPNLTFSTLTVSNMSPEDSSIYLCSVSIGQGANTEAFFGQGTRLTVV.

The chain links TRBV4-3 to TRBJ2-1; 7 bases map to TRBD2. This CDR3 is 18 amino acids long. The junction had 9 bases not matched to a gene; V was cut back by 1 base and J by 0 bases. The germline gives CDR1 LGHNA, CDR2 YSLEER. The CDR3 DNA is TGCGCCAGCAGCCAAGTGAATAGCGGGCCGAGCTCCTACAATGAGCAGTTCTTC. This codes for CASSQVNSGPSSYNEQFF.

The chain has TRBV20-1 and TRBJ2-7; perhaps TRBD2 as D (5 bases). Germline V gene sequence: CDR1 DFQATT, CDR2 SNEGSKA (reference sequence). The CDR3 runs 15 residues. Trimming removed 1 base at V and 5 bases at J, with 18 bases between. In DNA, the CDR3 is TGCAGTGCTAGAGGTATCGGGGAGAGTGCGAACGAGCAGTACTTC. Amino acids: CSARGIGESANEQYF.

The sample holds a few counts of this clonotype. The V gene is TRBV12-3 or TRBV12-4, the J gene TRBJ2-3; either TRBD1 or TRBD2 may fit D (5 bases each). V lost 7 bases to trimming and J lost 6 bases, with 11 bases between them. CDR3 length equals 12 residues. The CDR3 bases are TGTGCCAGCACCCGAGGGACGGATACGCAGTATTTT. Protein sequence: CASTRGTDTQYF.

This chain uses TRBV9 with TRBJ1-1; TRBD1 agrees at 8 bases. CDR3 length: 16 amino acids. Losses at the gene ends were 1 base for V and 11 bases for J; bases not matched to a gene: 16. CDR1 is SGDLS, CDR2 YYNGEE, per germline. CDR3 bases: TGTGCCAGCAGCGTACATACAGGGGGAGAAAATTTGTATGCTTTCTTT. Translation: CASSVHTGGENLYAFF. The full variable domain, completed using reference TRBV9 and TRBJ1-1, is DSGVTQTPKHLITATGQRVTLRCSPRSGDLSVYWYQQSLDQGLQFLIQYYNGEERAKGNILERFSAQQFPDLHSELNLSSLELGDSALYFCASSVHTGGENLYAFFGQGTRLTVV.

This sequence joins TRBV12-3 or TRBV12-4 and TRBJ1-2; no clear D. This CDR3 has 13 amino acids. The ends were cut back, 7 bases at V and 1 base at J, with 10 bases in the middle. In DNA form, the CDR3 reads TGTGCCAGCATATCAGGCCGTAACTATGGCTACACCTTC. It codes for CASISGRNYGYTF.

This clonotype has only a few counts. The chain recombines TRBV20-1 with TRBJ1-6; D is undetermined. V lost 3 bases, J lost 4 bases, and 13 bases lay in between. This CDR3 comprises 15 residues. The V gene's germline CDR1 is DFQATT and CDR2 SNEGSKA (reference sequence). The CDR3 coding sequence is TGCAGTGCTAGCTTAAGTACACAATATAATTCACCCCTCCACTTT. Its protein is CSASLSTQYNSPLHF.

This clonotype was counted a single time. J is TRBJ2-2 and V is TRBV4-3, with TRBD2 as a possible D gene (5 bases). Looked up from germline, CDR1 is LGHNA and CDR2 is YSLEER. The CDR3 spans 13 residues. Trimming took 3 bases from V and 7 from J, leaving 9 bases between them. The CDR3 sequence: CASSHLAGGELFF. The CDR3 nucleotides read TGCGCCAGCAGCCACCTAGCTGGCGGGGAGCTGTTTTTT.

This chain uses TRBV27 with TRBJ1-5; D gene ambiguous. This CDR3 is built from 13 residues. Germline assignment: CDR1 MNHEY and CDR2 SMNVEV (reference sequence). V shed 5 bases and J shed 0 bases, with 5 bases lying between them. The CDR3 DNA is TGTGCCAGCAGTACTTCTAGCAATCAGCCCCAGCATTTT. Amino acid sequence: CASSTSSNQPQHF.

V usage is TRBV30 and J usage is TRBJ1-2; 9 bases are a match to TRBD1. This CDR3 region has 16 residues. The V and J ends lost 2 bases and 3 bases, in that order; junction bases with no gene match: 10. The germline gives CDR1 GTSNPN, CDR2 SVGIG (reference sequence). CDR3 in amino acids: CAWSPDRGPTDYGYTF. CDR3 nucleotide sequence: TGTGCCTGGAGTCCGGACAGGGGACCAACGGACTATGGCTACACCTTC.

The chain couples TRBV15 to TRBJ1-1; 12 positions match TRBD1. Germline V gene data show CDR1 as LNHNV and CDR2 as YYDKDF (reference sequence). Trimming removed 5 bases from V and 10 bases from J; junction bases left unmatched: 11. This CDR3 is built from 15 residues. CDR3: CATSPDRDRGQGAFF. For the CDR3, the DNA is TGTGCCACCAGCCCAGACCGGGACAGGGGGCAAGGAGCTTTCTTT.

This clonotype was recorded a few times. The CDR3, as DNA: TGTGCCACCAGTGATCCCGCGGGGGGGCTTGGTAATGGCTACACCTTC. It yields the protein CATSDPAGGLGNGYTF. The chain joins TRBV24-1 to TRBJ1-2, with D possibly being TRBD1 (6 bases). V gave up 3 bases and J gave up 6 bases, with 19 bases separating them. The CDR3 length is 16 residues. The germline V gene encodes CDR1 KGHDR and CDR2 SFDVKD.

This clonotype was seen a single time. CDR3 amino acids: CASRNLIGEQYF. In DNA form, the CDR3 reads TGTGCCAGCAGGAATCTAATTGGCGAGCAGTACTTC. The chain couples TRBV6-5 to TRBJ2-7; D is uncertain. V gave up 6 bases and J gave up 6 bases, with 12 bases separating them. Germline CDR1 is MNHEY and CDR2 is SVGAGI. This CDR3 comprises 12 residues.

About this clonotype: The junction differs from germline at one of its ends, possibly a read error. The gene calls are TRBV29-1 and TRBJ1-2, with D unclear. Germline values: CDR1 SQVTM, CDR2 ANQGSEA. The CDR3 is 11 residues long. The CDR3 here is CSFDLLRSYTF. The CDR3 DNA is TGCAGCTTTGACCTCCTTCGTAGCTACACCTTC.

J is TRBJ2-3 and V is TRBV3-1; D is uncertain. CDR1 is LGHDT and CDR2 is YNNKEL in the germline V gene (reference sequence). Deletions cut 3 bases from V and 2 bases from J, with 6 bases between. The CDR3 totals 13 residues. For the CDR3, the DNA is TGTGCCAGCAGCCATCCGCTCACAGATACGCAGTATTTT. It translates to CASSHPLTDTQYF.

The chain links TRBV9 to TRBJ1-1, with D maybe TRBD1 (5 bases). Germline CDR1 is SGDLS and CDR2 is YYNGEE. Between the trimmed V and J ends, which lost 0 bases and 0 bases, there was a span of 9 bases. CDR3 length: 15 residues. The chain's CDR3 is CASSVGGKMNTEAFF. The CDR3 DNA reads TGTGCCAGCAGCGTAGGGGGCAAGATGAACACTGAAGCTTTCTTT.

The J gene is TRBJ1-6, the V gene TRBV5-1; D might be TRBD1 (5 bases). Trimming stripped 4 bases from V and 4 bases from J, with 15 bases between. CDR3 length: 16 residues. Germline V CDR1 and CDR2: SGHRS, YFSETQ. The CDR3 DNA is TGCGCCAGCAGCATAGAGCCGGGACCTTATAATTCACCCCTCCACTTT. Residues: CASSIEPGPYNSPLHF.